The T cell receptor beta chain described here comes from a study of technical replicates of blood from several donors. In its sample, this clone was seen a few times. V was cut by 0 bases and J by 7 bases, with 13 bases left in between. This CDR3 comprises 15 residues. Germline-derived CDR1 and CDR2 are SGDLS and YYNGEE. Using immunoSEQ multiplex PCR, the repertoire was profiled, and TCRdb retains in-frame clones only, with some absent. Of around 53,000 clones in the sample, about 86% were seen once. The sequencing sample was made of PBMCs. J is TRBJ1-4 and V is TRBV9; D is perhaps TRBD1 (5 bases). This TCR derives from a human donor in good health. Some clones in this sample may be carry-over from other donors' samples. CDR3 nucleotides: TGTGCCAGCAGCGTAGGACGCAGGGTTGCTGAAAAACTGTTTTTT. The encoded protein is CASSVGRRVAEKLFF.